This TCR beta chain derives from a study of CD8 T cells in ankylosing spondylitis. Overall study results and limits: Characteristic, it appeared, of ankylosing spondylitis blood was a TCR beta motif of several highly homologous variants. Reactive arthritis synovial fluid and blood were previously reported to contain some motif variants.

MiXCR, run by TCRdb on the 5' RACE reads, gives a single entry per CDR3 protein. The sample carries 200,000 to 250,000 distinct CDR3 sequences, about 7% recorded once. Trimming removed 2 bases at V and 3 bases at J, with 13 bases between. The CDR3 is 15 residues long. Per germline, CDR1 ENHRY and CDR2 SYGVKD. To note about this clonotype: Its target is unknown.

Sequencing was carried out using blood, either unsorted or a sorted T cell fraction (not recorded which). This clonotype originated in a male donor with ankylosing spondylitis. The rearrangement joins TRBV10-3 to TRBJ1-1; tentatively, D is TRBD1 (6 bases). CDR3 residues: CAISERETGYTEAFF. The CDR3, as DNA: TGTGCCATCAGTGAGAGGGAGACAGGTTACACTGAAGCTTTCTTT.